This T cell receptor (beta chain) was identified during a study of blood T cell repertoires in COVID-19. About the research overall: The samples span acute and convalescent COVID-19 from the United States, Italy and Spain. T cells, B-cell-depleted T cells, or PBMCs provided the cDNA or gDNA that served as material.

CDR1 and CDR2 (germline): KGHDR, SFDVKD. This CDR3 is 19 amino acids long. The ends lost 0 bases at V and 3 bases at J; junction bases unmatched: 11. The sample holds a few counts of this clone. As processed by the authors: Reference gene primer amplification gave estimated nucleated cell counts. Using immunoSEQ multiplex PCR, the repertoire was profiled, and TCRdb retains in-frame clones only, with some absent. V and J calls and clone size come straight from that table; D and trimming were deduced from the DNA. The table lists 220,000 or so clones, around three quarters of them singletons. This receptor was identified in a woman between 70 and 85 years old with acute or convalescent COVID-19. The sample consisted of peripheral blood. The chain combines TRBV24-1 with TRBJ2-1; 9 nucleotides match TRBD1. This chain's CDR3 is CATSDLSPTGTGYYNEQFF. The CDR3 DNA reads TGTGCCACCAGTGATTTGAGCCCAACCGGGACAGGGTACTACAATGAGCAGTTCTTC.